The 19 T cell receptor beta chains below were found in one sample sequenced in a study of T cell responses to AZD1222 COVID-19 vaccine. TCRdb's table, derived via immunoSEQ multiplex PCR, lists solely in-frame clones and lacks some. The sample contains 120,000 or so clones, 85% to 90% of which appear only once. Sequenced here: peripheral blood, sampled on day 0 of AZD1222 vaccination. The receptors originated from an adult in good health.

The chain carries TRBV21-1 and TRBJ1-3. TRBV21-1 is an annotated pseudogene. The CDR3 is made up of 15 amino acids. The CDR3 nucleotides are TGTGCCAGCCAGGTCGTCAGACTCTCTGGAAACACCATATATTTT. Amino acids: CASQVVRLSGNTIYF.

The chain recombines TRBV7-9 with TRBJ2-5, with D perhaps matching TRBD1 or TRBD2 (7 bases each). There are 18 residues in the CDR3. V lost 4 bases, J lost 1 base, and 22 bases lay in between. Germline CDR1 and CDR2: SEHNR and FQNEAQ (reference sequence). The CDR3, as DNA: TGTGCCAGCAGCTACAGGGGAACCTTCGCTAGCGGCCAAGAGACCCAGTACTTC. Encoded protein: CASSYRGTFASGQETQYF.

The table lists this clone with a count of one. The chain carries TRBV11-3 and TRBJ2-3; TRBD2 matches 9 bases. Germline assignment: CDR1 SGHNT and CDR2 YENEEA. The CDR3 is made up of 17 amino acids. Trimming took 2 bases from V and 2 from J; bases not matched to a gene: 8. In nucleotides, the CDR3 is TGTGCCAGCAGCTTAAGCCAGCGGGGGGAGCACACAGATACGCAGTATTTT. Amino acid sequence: CASSLSQRGEHTDTQYF.

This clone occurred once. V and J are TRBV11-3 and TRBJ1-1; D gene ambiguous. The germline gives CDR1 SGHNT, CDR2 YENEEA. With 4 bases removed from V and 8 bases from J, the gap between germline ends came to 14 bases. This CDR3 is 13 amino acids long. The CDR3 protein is CASSSTGEREAFF. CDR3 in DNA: TGTGCCAGCAGCTCGACCGGGGAGCGGGAAGCTTTCTTT.

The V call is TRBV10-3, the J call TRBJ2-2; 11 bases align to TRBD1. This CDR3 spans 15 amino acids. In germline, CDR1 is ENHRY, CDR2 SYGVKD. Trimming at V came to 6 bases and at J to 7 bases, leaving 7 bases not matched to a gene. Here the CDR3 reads CAISDGQGAGGELFF. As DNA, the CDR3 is TGTGCCATCAGCGACGGACAGGGGGCGGGCGGGGAGCTGTTTTTT.

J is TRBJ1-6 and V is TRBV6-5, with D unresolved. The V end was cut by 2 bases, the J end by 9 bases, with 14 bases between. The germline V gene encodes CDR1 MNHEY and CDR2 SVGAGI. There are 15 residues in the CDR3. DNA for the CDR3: TGTGCCAGCAGTTACGGTCAGTCAGTAGGTTCACCCCTCCACTTT. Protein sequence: CASSYGQSVGSPLHF.

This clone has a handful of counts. The CDR3 loop reads CASSGLPDRPQHF. CDR3 coding DNA: TGTGCCAGCAGCGGGCTTCCGGATCGGCCCCAGCATTTT. The chain carries TRBV9 and TRBJ1-5; D unresolved. This CDR3 is 13 amino acids long. Between the trimmed V and J ends, which lost 3 bases and 9 bases, there was a span of 13 bases. In germline, CDR1 is SGDLS, CDR2 YYNGEE. The complete variable domain, with remaining parts taken from reference TRBV9 and TRBJ1-5, reads DSGVTQTPKHLITATGQRVTLRCSPRSGDLSVYWYQQSLDQGLQFLIQYYNGEERAKGNILERFSAQQFPDLHSELNLSSLELGDSALYFCASSGLPDRPQHFGDGTRLSIL.

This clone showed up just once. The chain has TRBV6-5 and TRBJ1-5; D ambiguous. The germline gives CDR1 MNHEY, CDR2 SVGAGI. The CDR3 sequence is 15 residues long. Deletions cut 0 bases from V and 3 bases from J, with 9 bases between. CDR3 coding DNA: TGTGCCAGCAGTTACTCCGGTGATCACAATCAGCCCCAGCATTTT. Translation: CASSYSGDHNQPQHF.

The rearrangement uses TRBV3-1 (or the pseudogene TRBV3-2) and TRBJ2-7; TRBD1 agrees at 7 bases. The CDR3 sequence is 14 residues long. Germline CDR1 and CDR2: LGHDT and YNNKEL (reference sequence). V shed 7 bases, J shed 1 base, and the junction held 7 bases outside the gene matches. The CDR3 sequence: CASTAGTASYEQYF. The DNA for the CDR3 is TGTGCCAGCACCGCCGGGACAGCGTCCTACGAGCAGTACTTC.

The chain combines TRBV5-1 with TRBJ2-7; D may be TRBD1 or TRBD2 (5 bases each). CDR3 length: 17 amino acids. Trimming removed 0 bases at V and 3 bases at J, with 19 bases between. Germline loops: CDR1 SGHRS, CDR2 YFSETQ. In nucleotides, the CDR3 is TGCGCCAGCAGCTTGGCCGGGGCAGCCAGCGCAGACTACGAGCAGTACTTC. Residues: CASSLAGAASADYEQYF. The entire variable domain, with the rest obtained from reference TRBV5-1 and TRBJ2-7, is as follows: KAGVTQTPRYLIKTRGQQVTLSCSPISGHRSVSWYQQTPGQGLQFLFEYFSETQRNKGNFPGRFSGRQFSNSRSEMNVSTLELGDSALYLCASSLAGAASADYEQYFGPGTRLTVT.

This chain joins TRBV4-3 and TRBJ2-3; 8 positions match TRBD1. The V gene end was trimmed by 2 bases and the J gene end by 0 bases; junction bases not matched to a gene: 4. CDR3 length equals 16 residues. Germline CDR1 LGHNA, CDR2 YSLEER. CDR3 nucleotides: TGCGCCAGCAGCCAATCGGGACAGGCTAGCACAGATACGCAGTATTTT. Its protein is CASSQSGQASTDTQYF.

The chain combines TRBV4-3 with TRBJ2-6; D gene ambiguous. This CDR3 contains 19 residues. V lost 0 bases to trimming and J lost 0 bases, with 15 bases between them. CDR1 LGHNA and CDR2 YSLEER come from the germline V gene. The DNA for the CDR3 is TGCGCCAGCAGCCAAGATGTGGGCAGTAGTGTCTCTGGGGCCAACGTCCTGACTTTC. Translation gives CASSQDVGSSVSGANVLTF.

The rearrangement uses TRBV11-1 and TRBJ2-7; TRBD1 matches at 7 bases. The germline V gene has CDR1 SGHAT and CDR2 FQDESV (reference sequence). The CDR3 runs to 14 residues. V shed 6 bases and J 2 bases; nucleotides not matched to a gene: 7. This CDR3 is CASSLTGATYEQYF. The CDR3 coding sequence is TGTGCCAGCAGTCTTACAGGGGCCACCTACGAGCAGTACTTC.

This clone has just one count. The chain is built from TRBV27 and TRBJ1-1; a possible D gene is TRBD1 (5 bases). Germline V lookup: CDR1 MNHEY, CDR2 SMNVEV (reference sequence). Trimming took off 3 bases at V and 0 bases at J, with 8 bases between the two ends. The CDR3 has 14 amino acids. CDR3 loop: CASSFRGLNTEAFF. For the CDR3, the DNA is TGTGCCAGCAGTTTTAGGGGATTGAACACTGAAGCTTTCTTT.

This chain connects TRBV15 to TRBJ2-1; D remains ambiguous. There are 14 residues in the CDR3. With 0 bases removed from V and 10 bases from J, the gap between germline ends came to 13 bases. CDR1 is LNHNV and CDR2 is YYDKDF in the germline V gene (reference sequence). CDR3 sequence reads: CATSRDLSADEQFF. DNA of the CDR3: TGTGCCACCAGCAGAGATCTTTCGGCGGACGAGCAGTTCTTC.

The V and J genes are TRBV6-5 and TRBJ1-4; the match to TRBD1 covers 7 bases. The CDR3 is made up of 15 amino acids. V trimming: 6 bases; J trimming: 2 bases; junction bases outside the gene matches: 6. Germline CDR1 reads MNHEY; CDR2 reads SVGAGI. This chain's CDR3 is CASRKGTATNEKLFF. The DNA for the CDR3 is TGTGCCAGCAGGAAAGGGACAGCGACTAATGAAAAACTGTTTTTT.

For the CDR3, the DNA is TGTGCCAGCAGTCGTGCCCTGACTAATAGCAATCAGCCCCAGCATTTT. Translating it yields CASSRALTNSNQPQHF. This chain joins TRBV6-2 or TRBV6-3 and TRBJ1-5; the D is unclear. The ends were cut back, 5 bases at V and 0 bases at J, with 14 bases in the middle. Germline V gene lookup returns CDR1 MNHEY and CDR2 SVGEGT. The CDR3 extends over 16 amino acids.

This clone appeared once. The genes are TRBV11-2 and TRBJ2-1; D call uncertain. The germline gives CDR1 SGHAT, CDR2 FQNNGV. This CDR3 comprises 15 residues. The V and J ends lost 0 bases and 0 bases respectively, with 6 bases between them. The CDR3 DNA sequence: TGTGCCAGCAGCTTAGAGCACAGCTCCTACAATGAGCAGTTCTTC. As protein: CASSLEHSSYNEQFF. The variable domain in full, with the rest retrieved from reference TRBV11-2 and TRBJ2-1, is EAGVAQSPRYKIIEKRQSVAFWCNPISGHATLYWYQQILGQGPKLLIQFQNNGVVDDSQLPKDRFSAERLKGVDSTLKIQPAKLEDSAVYLCASSLEHSSYNEQFFGPGTRLTVL.

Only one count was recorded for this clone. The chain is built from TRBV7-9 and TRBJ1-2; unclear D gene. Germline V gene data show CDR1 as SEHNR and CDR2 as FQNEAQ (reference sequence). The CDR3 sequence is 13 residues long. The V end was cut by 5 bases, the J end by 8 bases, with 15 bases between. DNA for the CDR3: TGTGCCAGCAGCCCAAGCAGCTATCTAGGCTACACCTTC. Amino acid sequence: CASSPSSYLGYTF.